Following are 32 T cell receptor beta chains from one sample sequenced in a study of blood T cells in healthy people across ages. Through a sample-barcoded 5' primer and a J-beta primer mix, a second PCR was run for roughly 6 to 12 cycles. In TCRdb, the 5' RACE reads were re-called with MiXCR into one record per CDR3 protein. Of over a million distinct CDR3 sequences in the sample, approximately 43% were seen once. The sequenced sample consisted of blood. These TCRs come from a woman between 18 and 29 years old in good health.

This clonotype has at least ten counts. The CDR3 loop reads CSASTAATEQYF. The CDR3 DNA sequence: TGCAGTGCTAGCACTGCAGCTACCGAGCAGTACTTC. This chain connects TRBV20-1 to TRBJ2-7, with no clear D. V lost 3 bases and J lost 6, with 12 bases in between. Germline CDR1 reads DFQATT; CDR2 reads SNEGSKA (reference sequence). The CDR3 is made up of 12 amino acids.

The V call is TRBV20-1, the J call TRBJ1-6; TRBD1 agrees at 7 bases. Germline V gene data show CDR1 as DFQATT and CDR2 as SNEGSKA (reference sequence). V lost 1 base, J lost 0 bases, and 15 bases stayed unmatched. There are 20 residues in the CDR3. The chain's CDR3 is CSARGADQDRTSSYNSPLHF. The CDR3 DNA reads as TGCAGTGCTAGAGGGGCTGACCAGGACAGGACTAGCTCCTATAATTCACCCCTCCACTTT.

CDR3 amino acids: CASRTSGVYNEQFF. The DNA of the CDR3 is TGTGCCAGCCGGACTAGCGGGGTTTACAATGAGCAGTTCTTC. This rearrangement joins TRBV2 to TRBJ2-1, with 12 bases lining up with TRBD2. The CDR3 is made up of 14 amino acids. CDR1 is SNHLY, CDR2 FYNNEI, per germline. V lost 8 bases and J lost 4; bases outside the gene matches: 3.

There are a few counts of this clonotype. The V and J genes are TRBV7-2 and TRBJ1-6; 7 positions match TRBD1. The germline gives CDR1 SGHTA, CDR2 FQGNSA. After removal of 5 bases from V and 9 bases from J, the junction contained 10 bases not matched to a gene. The CDR3 totals 15 residues. The CDR3 reads CASSPITGVLSPLHF. The DNA of the CDR3 is TGTGCCAGCAGCCCAATAACAGGGGTACTTTCACCCCTCCACTTT.

This clonotype was recorded once. The chain couples TRBV12-3 or TRBV12-4 to TRBJ1-5; 9 bases line up with TRBD1. There are 15 residues in the CDR3. Trimming cost V 1 base and J 6 bases; bases outside gene matches: 4. This chain's CDR3 is CASSLERTGVQPQHF. The CDR3 bases are TGTGCCAGCAGTTTAGAGAGGACAGGGGTTCAGCCCCAGCATTTT.

In its sample, this clonotype was seen once. The rearrangement links TRBV7-9 to TRBJ2-1; 13 bases map to TRBD2. The end of the DNA is better explained by TRBJ2-7, so the J call may be wrong. Germline V CDR1 and CDR2: SEHNR, FQNEAQ (reference sequence). The CDR3 consists of 18 residues. CDR3 coding DNA: TGTGCCAGCAGCTTTGCCCAGGGACTAGCGGGGTACTACAATGAGCAGTACTTC. Protein sequence: CASSFAQGLAGYYNEQYF.

This chain joins TRBV7-2 and TRBJ2-1; no firm D call. The V and J ends lost 1 base and 3 bases respectively, with 7 bases between them. In germline, CDR1 is SGHTA, CDR2 FQGNSA. There are 14 residues in the CDR3. The CDR3 bases are TGTGCCAGCAGCTTAGAGCTAGGCTACAATGAGCAGTTCTTC. This codes for CASSLELGYNEQFF.

This clonotype was observed at least ten times. The rearrangement uses TRBV11-3 and TRBJ1-1; 7 positions agree with TRBD1. CDR1 is SGHNT, CDR2 YENEEA, per germline. The CDR3 runs to 13 residues. The V gene end was trimmed by 2 bases and the J gene end by 4 bases; junction bases not matched to a gene: 1. The CDR3 region is CASSLRQGTEAFF. The CDR3 coding sequence is TGTGCCAGCAGCTTACGACAGGGCACTGAAGCTTTCTTT.

The chain combines TRBV3-1 with TRBJ2-4, with D perhaps TRBD1 (6 bases). Trimming cost V 3 bases and J 13 bases, with 22 bases left between them. The CDR3 loop spans 15 amino acids. Germline CDR1 and CDR2: LGHDT and YNNKEL (reference sequence). The CDR3 is CASSQDSDSYNEQYF. CDR3 nucleotide sequence: TGTGCCAGCAGCCAGGACAGCGACTCCTACAATGAGCAGTACTTC. Variable domain in full (rest from reference TRBV3-1 and TRBJ2-4): DTAVSQTPKYLVTQMGNDKSIKCEQNLGHDTMYWYKQDSKKFLKIMFSYNNKELIINETVPNRFSPKSPDKAHLNLHINSLELGDSAVYFCASSQDSDSYNEQYFGAGTRLSVL.

This clonotype was observed once. The V and J genes are TRBV4-2 and TRBJ2-3; 7 positions match TRBD2. Germline V gives CDR1 LGHNA, CDR2 YNFKEQ. The CDR3 consists of 17 residues. The V gene end was trimmed by 3 bases and the J gene end by 0 bases; junction bases not matched to a gene: 9. DNA for the CDR3: TGTGCCAGCAGCCAGGGTAGAGCGGGACTGAGCACAGATACGCAGTATTTT. It codes for CASSQGRAGLSTDTQYF.

V usage is TRBV7-2 and J usage is TRBJ2-5; a possible D gene is TRBD1 (5 bases). Germline V gene lookup returns CDR1 SGHTA and CDR2 FQGNSA. The CDR3 sequence is 15 residues long. V was shortened by 2 bases and J by 0 bases, with 10 bases between the two germline ends. The CDR3 loop is CASSLLGVYQETQYF. CDR3 sequence (DNA): TGTGCCAGCAGCTTATTAGGGGTGTACCAAGAGACCCAGTACTTC.

In its sample, this clonotype was seen many times. This rearrangement joins TRBV10-3 to TRBJ2-7; a possible D gene is TRBD2 (7 bases). The V end was cut by 10 bases, the J end by 2 bases, with 15 bases between. The germline CDR1 and CDR2 sequences are ENHRY and SYGVKD. The CDR3 consists of 13 residues. The DNA for the CDR3 is TGTGCCAGTACAGGGAGGGGGGCCTACGAGCAGTACTTC. Translation: CASTGRGAYEQYF.

Only one count was recorded for this clonotype. The rearrangement links TRBV6-5 to TRBJ1-1; no definite D call. V was pared by 6 bases and J by 11 bases, with 16 bases between. The CDR3 consists of 12 residues. The germline V gene has CDR1 MNHEY and CDR2 SVGAGI. The CDR3 reads CASSGIGSQAFF. The CDR3 DNA reads as TGTGCCAGCAGCGGTATTGGCAGTCAGGCTTTCTTT.

This chain uses TRBV29-1 with TRBJ1-2; tentative D call: TRBD1 (6 bases). V lost 6 bases, J lost 5 bases, and 10 bases lay in between. The CDR3 spans 11 residues. Germline lookup yields CDR1 SQVTM and CDR2 ANQGSEA. CDR3: CSVGTPYGYTF. CDR3 nucleotide sequence: TGCAGCGTCGGGACACCTTATGGCTACACCTTC.

The V gene is TRBV10-3, the J gene TRBJ1-2, with D maybe TRBD1 (5 bases). Germline CDR1 and CDR2: ENHRY and SYGVKD. V lost 6 bases to trimming and J lost 2 bases, with 10 bases between them. The CDR3 covers 13 residues. The chain's CDR3 is CAIRGTENYGYTF. DNA for the CDR3: TGTGCCATCAGGGGGACGGAGAACTATGGCTACACCTTC.

The rearrangement links TRBV9 to TRBJ2-1; TRBD2 aligns across 9 bases. V shed 2 bases and J 15 bases; nucleotides not matched to a gene: 9. From germline, CDR1 is SGDLS and CDR2 YYNGEE. The CDR3 contains 13 residues. CDR3 sequence: CASSVTGGTSRFF. The CDR3 bases are TGTGCCAGCAGCGTGACCGGAGGGACTAGCCGGTTCTTC.

Remarks on this clonotype: A much larger clonotype is one base distant, so this may be a read error. The chain uses TRBV12-3 or TRBV12-4 and TRBJ1-2; D perhaps matches TRBD1 (5 bases). The CDR3 loop spans 14 amino acids. V was trimmed by 6 bases and J by 4 bases, leaving 15 bases between them. CDR3 sequence reads: CASRRRGTSYGYTF. CDR3 bases: TGTGCCAGCAGACGCCGGGGCACCAGCTATGGCTACACCTTC.

This sequence joins TRBV9 and TRBJ1-2; D gene uncertain. CDR3 size: 15 residues. The germline V gene has CDR1 SGDLS and CDR2 YYNGEE. Between the trimmed V and J ends, which lost 2 bases and 4 bases, there was a span of 15 bases. The CDR3 DNA sequence: TGTGCCAGCAGCGTCGGCCGGATGGATTCCTATGGCTACACCTTC. Encoded protein: CASSVGRMDSYGYTF.

This clonotype was found a few times. DNA for the CDR3: TGCGCCAGCAGCCAACTAGACACGAACACTGAAGCTTTCTTT. Translating it yields CASSQLDTNTEAFF. The rearrangement links TRBV4-3 to TRBJ1-1; unclear D gene. The length of the CDR3 is 14 residues. Per the germline V gene, CDR1 is LGHNA and CDR2 is YSLEER. Trimming took 2 bases from V and 1 from J, leaving 8 bases between them.

The rearrangement links TRBV27 to TRBJ1-1; 7 bases fit TRBD1. The trim removed 3 bases at V and 0 bases at J, leaving 4 bases unmatched. The CDR3 loop spans 15 amino acids. CDR1 MNHEY and CDR2 SMNVEV come from the germline V gene (reference sequence). The CDR3: CASSFMTGLNTEAFF. The CDR3 nucleotides are TGTGCCAGCAGTTTCATGACAGGGTTGAACACTGAAGCTTTCTTT.

This rearrangement joins TRBV15 to TRBJ2-5; either TRBD1 or TRBD2 may supply D (5 bases each). V dropped 2 bases and J dropped 1 base, with 14 bases sitting between them. CDR1 LNHNV and CDR2 YYDKDF come from the germline V gene (reference sequence). This CDR3 contains 16 residues. CDR3 in amino acids: CATSRPHSGSQETQYF. The CDR3 DNA reads TGTGCCACCAGCAGACCACACTCAGGGAGCCAAGAGACCCAGTACTTC.

V and J are TRBV10-3 and TRBJ2-1, with 8 bases that match TRBD2. V shed 5 bases, J shed 5 bases, and the junction held 8 bases outside the gene matches. Per the germline V gene, CDR1 is ENHRY and CDR2 is SYGVKD. CDR3 length: 15 amino acids. The CDR3 sequence is CAISLAGFGNNEQFF. The CDR3 DNA sequence: TGTGCCATCAGTCTAGCGGGTTTTGGGAACAATGAGCAGTTCTTC.

This clonotype was detected only a few times. This rearrangement joins TRBV6-5 to TRBJ2-1, with 8 bases lining up with TRBD2. The V segment lost 5 bases and the J segment 4 bases; nucleotides outside the gene matches: 4. The CDR3 contains 14 residues. The germline gives CDR1 MNHEY, CDR2 SVGAGI. The CDR3: CASSRSGTYNEQFF. The DNA of the CDR3 is TGTGCCAGCAGTCGTAGCGGGACTTACAATGAGCAGTTCTTC.

This clonotype was detected only a few times. The chain has TRBV7-9 and TRBJ2-6; D call uncertain. CDR1 and CDR2 from the germline V gene are SEHNR and FQNEAQ (reference sequence). This CDR3 region has 18 residues. V lost 4 bases and J lost 0, with 16 bases in between. CDR3 in DNA: TGTGCCAGCAGCTCTACACATGGACGGAGCTCTGGGGCCAACGTCCTGACTTTC. Protein: CASSSTHGRSSGANVLTF.

The V call is TRBV7-2, the J call TRBJ2-5; TRBD2 matches 9 bases. Germline V CDR1 and CDR2: SGHTA, FQGNSA. This CDR3 has 15 residues. V lost 4 bases to trimming and J lost 11 bases; unmatched junction nucleotides: 14. CDR3 in amino acids: CASSSGTSFYNEQYF. DNA of the CDR3: TGTGCCAGCAGCTCCGGGACTAGCTTCTACAATGAGCAGTACTTC.

This clonotype has a handful of counts. The chain combines TRBV5-5 with TRBJ2-3; D gene ambiguous. V was clipped by 2 bases and J by 3 bases, with 4 bases between them. The V gene's germline CDR1 is SGHKS and CDR2 YYEKEE (reference sequence). This CDR3 spans 12 amino acids. CDR3 amino acids: CASSFMTDTQYF. The CDR3 nucleotides are TGTGCCAGCAGCTTTATGACAGATACGCAGTATTTT.

This chain joins TRBV13 and TRBJ1-1; D not certain. Germline assignment: CDR1 PRHDT and CDR2 FYEKMQ (reference sequence). The CDR3 length is 16 residues. The ends were cut back, 6 bases at V and 3 bases at J, with 20 bases in the middle. CDR3 sequence (DNA): TGTGCCAGCAGTCCACTCGGCCATACTGAGGACACTGAAGCTTTCTTT. Translating gives CASSPLGHTEDTEAFF.

The chain carries TRBV5-1 and TRBJ1-2; D unresolved. This CDR3 comprises 14 residues. Germline V CDR1 and CDR2: SGHRS, YFSETQ. V was pared by 4 bases and J by 6 bases, with 16 bases between. The CDR3 loop is CASSPYSVRDGYTF. The CDR3, as DNA: TGCGCCAGCAGCCCATACTCCGTACGCGATGGCTACACCTTC.

The rearrangement uses TRBV6-6 and TRBJ2-3, with D possibly matching TRBD1 (6 bases). V was clipped by 9 bases and J by 3 bases, with 13 bases between them. This CDR3 spans 13 amino acids. The germline V gene encodes CDR1 MNHNY and CDR2 SVGAGI (reference sequence). In DNA, the CDR3 is TGTGCCAGTGTTCGGACAGTGACAGATACGCAGTATTTT. Its protein product is CASVRTVTDTQYF.

This clonotype turned up a few times. This rearrangement joins TRBV3-1 to TRBJ1-1; D is perhaps TRBD1 (5 bases). Trimming stripped 4 bases from V and 2 bases from J, with 17 bases between. In germline, CDR1 is LGHDT, CDR2 YNNKEL (reference sequence). This CDR3 spans 16 amino acids. CDR3 in amino acids: CASSPTDQGLNTEAFF. Written as DNA, the CDR3 is TGTGCCAGCAGCCCAACGGACCAGGGACTAAACACTGAAGCTTTCTTT.

The table lists this clonotype with a few counts. The chain uses TRBV7-2 and TRBJ1-2; the D is unclear. Trimming removed 1 base at V and 6 bases at J, with 12 bases between. There are 14 residues in the CDR3. Per the germline V gene, CDR1 is SGHTA and CDR2 is FQGNSA. The CDR3 DNA reads TGTGCCAGCAGCTTAGGATACGGGCTAGATGGCTACACCTTC. Protein sequence: CASSLGYGLDGYTF.

In regard to this clonotype: Mismatch with germline at one junction end may stem from a read error. The chain has TRBV9 and TRBJ2-5; 8 bases are a match to TRBD2. Germline lookup yields CDR1 SGDLS and CDR2 YYNGEE. The CDR3 consists of 15 residues. CDR3 nucleotides: TGTGCCAGCAGCGTAGGGACTAGCAGTCAAGAGACCCAGCACTTC. Protein: CASSVGTSSQETQHF.